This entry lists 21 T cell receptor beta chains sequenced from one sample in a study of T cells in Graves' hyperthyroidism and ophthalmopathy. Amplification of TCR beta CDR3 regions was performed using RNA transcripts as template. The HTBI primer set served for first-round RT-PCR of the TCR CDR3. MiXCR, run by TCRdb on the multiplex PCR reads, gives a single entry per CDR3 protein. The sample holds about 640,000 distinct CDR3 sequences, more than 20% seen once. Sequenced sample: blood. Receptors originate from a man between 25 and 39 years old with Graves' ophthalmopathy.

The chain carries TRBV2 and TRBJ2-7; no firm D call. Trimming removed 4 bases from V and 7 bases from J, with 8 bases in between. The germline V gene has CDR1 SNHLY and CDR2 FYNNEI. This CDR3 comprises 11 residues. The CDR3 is CASSGLREQYF. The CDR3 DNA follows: TGTGCCAGCAGTGGTCTTCGGGAGCAGTACTTC. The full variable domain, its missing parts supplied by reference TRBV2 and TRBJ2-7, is EPEVTQTPSHQVTQMGQEVILRCVPISNHLYFYWYRQILGQKVEFLVSFYNNEISEKSEIFDDQFSVERPDGSNFTLKIRSTKLEDSAMYFCASSGLREQYFGPGTRLTVT.

The chain's CDR3 is CASSLETGGPYEQYF. CDR3 nucleotides: TGTGCCAGCAGCTTAGAAACGGGAGGGCCATACGAGCAGTACTTC. This chain uses TRBV7-9 with TRBJ2-7; 8 bases are a match to TRBD2. This CDR3 spans 15 amino acids. Germline trimming cut 1 base from V and 4 bases from J; bases unmatched to any gene: 6. In germline, CDR1 is SEHNR, CDR2 FQNEAQ (reference sequence). Based on the CDR3 plus reference TRBV7-9 and TRBJ2-7, the full variable domain is DTGVSQNPRHKITKRGQNVTFRCDPISEHNRLYWYRQTLGQGPEFLTYFQNEAQLEKSRLLSDRFSAERPKGSFSTLEIQRTEQGDSAMYLCASSLETGGPYEQYFGPGTRLTVT.

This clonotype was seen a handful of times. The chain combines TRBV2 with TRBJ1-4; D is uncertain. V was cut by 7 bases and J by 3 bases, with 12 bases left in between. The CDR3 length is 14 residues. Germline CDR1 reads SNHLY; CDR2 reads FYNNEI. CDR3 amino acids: CASNSVAANEKLFF. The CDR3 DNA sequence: TGTGCCAGCAATTCAGTGGCCGCTAATGAAAAACTGTTTTTT.

The CDR3 sequence is CASSEGTSGETYEQYF. CDR3 DNA sequence: TGTGCCAGCAGCGAAGGGACTAGCGGGGAAACCTACGAGCAGTACTTC. V gene TRBV7-6 combines with J gene TRBJ2-7; 13 positions match TRBD2. The V segment lost 5 bases and the J segment 2 bases; nucleotides outside the gene matches: 6. The germline CDR1 and CDR2 sequences are SGHVS and FNYEAQ. The CDR3 covers 16 residues.

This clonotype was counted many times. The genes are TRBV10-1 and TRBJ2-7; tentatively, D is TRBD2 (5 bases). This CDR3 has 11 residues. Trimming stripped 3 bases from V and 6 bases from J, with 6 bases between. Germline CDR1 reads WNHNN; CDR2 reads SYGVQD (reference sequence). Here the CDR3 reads CASSDGIEQYF. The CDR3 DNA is TGCGCCAGCAGTGACGGGATCGAGCAGTACTTC.

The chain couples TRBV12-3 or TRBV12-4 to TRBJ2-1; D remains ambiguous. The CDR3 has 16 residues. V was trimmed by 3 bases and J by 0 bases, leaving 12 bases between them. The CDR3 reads CASSLGGPSSYNEQFF. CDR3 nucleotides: TGTGCCAGCAGTTTGGGTGGACCCAGCTCCTACAATGAGCAGTTCTTC.

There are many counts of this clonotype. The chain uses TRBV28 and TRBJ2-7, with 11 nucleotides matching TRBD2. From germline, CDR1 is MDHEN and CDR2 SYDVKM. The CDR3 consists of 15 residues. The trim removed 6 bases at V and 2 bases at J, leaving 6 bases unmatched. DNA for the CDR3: TGTGCCAGCAGATCTGGGACTAGCGGACCCTACGAGCAGTACTTC. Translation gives CASRSGTSGPYEQYF. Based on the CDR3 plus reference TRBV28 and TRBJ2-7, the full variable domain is DVKVTQSSRYLVKRTGEKVFLECVQDMDHENMFWYRQDPGLGLRLIYFSYDVKMKEKGDIPEGYSVSREKKERFSLILESASTNQTSMYLCASRSGTSGPYEQYFGPGTRLTVT.

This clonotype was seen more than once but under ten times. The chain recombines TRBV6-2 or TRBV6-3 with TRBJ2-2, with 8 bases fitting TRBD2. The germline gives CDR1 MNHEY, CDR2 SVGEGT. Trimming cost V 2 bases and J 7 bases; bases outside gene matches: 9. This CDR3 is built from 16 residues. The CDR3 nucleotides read TGTGCCAGCAGTTACAGAACCAGCGGGAGTGGCGGGGAGCTGTTTTTT. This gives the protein CASSYRTSGSGGELFF.

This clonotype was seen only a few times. CDR3: CASSLFRLAGGGEQFF. CDR3 DNA: TGTGCCAGCAGCTTGTTTCGGCTAGCGGGAGGAGGGGAGCAGTTCTTC. The chain couples TRBV7-9 to TRBJ2-1; 11 bases match TRBD2. Germline V gene data show CDR1 as SEHNR and CDR2 as FQNEAQ (reference sequence). The CDR3 consists of 16 residues. The trim removed 3 bases at V and 10 bases at J, leaving 11 bases unmatched.

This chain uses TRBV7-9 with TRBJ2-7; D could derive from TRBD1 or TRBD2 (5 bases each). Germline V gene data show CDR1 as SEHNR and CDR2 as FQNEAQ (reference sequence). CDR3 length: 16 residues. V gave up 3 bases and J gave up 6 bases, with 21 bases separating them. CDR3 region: CASSFKATRGAGEQYF. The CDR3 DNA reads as TGTGCCAGCAGCTTTAAGGCCACTCGAGGGGCCGGCGAGCAGTACTTC.

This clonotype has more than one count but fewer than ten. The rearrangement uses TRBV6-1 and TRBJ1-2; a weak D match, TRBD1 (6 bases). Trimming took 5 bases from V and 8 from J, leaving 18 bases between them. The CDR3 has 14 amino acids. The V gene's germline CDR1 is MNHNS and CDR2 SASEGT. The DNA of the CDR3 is TGTGCCAGCAGTTCTGGGACCACAGGGAACGGCTACACCTTC. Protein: CASSSGTTGNGYTF.

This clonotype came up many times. The CDR3 DNA reads as TGCGCCAGCAGCCAAGATCAAGCCAGCCTCTATGGCTACACCTTC. Protein: CASSQDQASLYGYTF. The chain links TRBV4-1 to TRBJ1-2; D remains ambiguous. Germline V CDR1 and CDR2: MGHRA, YSYEKL. The germline V and J ends were trimmed by 0 bases and 4 bases, with 12 bases remaining between them. The CDR3 has 15 residues.

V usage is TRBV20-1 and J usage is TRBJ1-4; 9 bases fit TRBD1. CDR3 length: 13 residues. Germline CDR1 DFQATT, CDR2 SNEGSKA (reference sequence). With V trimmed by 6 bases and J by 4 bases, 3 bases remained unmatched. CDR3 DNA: TGCAGTGCCACAGGGGGCAGTAATGAAAAACTGTTTTTT. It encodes CSATGGSNEKLFF.

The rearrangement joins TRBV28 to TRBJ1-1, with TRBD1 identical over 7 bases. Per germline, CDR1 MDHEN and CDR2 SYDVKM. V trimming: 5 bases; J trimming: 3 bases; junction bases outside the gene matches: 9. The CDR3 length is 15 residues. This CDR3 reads CASSPPTGFYTEAFF. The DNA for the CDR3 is TGTGCCAGCAGTCCTCCGACAGGGTTTTACACTGAAGCTTTCTTT.

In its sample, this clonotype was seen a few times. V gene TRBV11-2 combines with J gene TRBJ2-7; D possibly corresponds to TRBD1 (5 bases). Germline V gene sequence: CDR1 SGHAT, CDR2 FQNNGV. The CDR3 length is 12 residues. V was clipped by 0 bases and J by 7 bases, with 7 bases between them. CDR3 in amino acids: CASSLDRTEQYF. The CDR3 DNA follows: TGTGCCAGCAGCTTAGATCGGACAGAGCAGTACTTC.

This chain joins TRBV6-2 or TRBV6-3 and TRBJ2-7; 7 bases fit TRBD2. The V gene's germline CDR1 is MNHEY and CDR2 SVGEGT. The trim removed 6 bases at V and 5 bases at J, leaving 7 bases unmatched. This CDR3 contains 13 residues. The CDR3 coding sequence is TGTGCCAGCAGGCCGGGACTAAAAAACGAGCAGTACTTC. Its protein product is CASRPGLKNEQYF.

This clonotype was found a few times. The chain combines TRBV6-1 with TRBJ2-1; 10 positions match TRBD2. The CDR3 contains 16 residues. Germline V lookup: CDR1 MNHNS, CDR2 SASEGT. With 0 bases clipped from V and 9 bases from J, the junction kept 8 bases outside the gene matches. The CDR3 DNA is TGTGCCAGCAGTGAAGCGCCTAGCGGGAGTCGGGGTGAGCAGTTCTTC. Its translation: CASSEAPSGSRGEQFF.

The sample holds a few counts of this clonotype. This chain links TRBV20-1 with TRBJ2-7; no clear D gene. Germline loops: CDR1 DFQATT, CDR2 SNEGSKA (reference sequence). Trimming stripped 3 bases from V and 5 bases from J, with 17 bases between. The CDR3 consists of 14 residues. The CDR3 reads CSARGLGRLDEQYF. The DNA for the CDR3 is TGCAGTGCTAGGGGCCTGGGCAGGCTCGACGAGCAGTACTTC.

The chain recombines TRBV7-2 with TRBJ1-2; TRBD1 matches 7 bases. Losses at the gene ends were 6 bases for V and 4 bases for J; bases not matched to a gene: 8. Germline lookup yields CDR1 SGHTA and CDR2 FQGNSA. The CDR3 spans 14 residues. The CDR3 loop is CASSSTGTFYGYTF. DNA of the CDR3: TGTGCCAGCAGTTCGACAGGGACCTTCTATGGCTACACCTTC.

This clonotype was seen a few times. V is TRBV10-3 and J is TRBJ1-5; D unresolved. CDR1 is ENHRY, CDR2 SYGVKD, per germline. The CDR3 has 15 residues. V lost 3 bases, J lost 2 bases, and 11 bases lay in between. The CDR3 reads CAISDTIAGNQPQHF. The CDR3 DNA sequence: TGTGCCATCAGTGACACTATCGCAGGCAATCAGCCCCAGCATTTT.

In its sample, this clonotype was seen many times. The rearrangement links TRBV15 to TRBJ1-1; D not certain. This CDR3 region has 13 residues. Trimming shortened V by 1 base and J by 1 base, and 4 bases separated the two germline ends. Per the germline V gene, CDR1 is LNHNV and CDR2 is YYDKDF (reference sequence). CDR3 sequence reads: CATSRGRNTEAFF. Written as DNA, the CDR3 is TGTGCCACCAGCAGAGGCAGGAACACTGAAGCTTTCTTT.